This passage covers 16 T cell receptor beta chains from one sample sequenced in a study of blood T cells in healthy people across ages. Alongside a J-beta primer mix, a sample-barcoded 5' primer served in a second PCR lasting about 7 to 12 cycles. Using its own MiXCR run on the 5' RACE reads, TCRdb lists one record per CDR3 protein. The data hold under 1,100,000 distinct CDR3 sequences, with under 30% observed a single time. This sample also appeared in a second study, on T cells of mothers and their children.

Sequencing was done on a sample of blood. These receptor sequences come from a girl aged 2 to 9 in good health.

Written as DNA, the CDR3 is TGTGCCAGCAGGGGGGCGTTGGACAATGAGCAGTTCTTC. Its protein product is CASRGALDNEQFF. This rearrangement joins TRBV3-1 to TRBJ2-1; D might be TRBD1 (6 bases). Trimming cost V 6 bases and J 5 bases, with 11 bases left between them. The CDR3 contains 13 residues. Germline V lookup: CDR1 LGHDT, CDR2 YNNKEL (reference sequence).

The chain carries TRBV20-1 and TRBJ2-5, with D hard to call. The CDR3 spans 13 residues. Germline V CDR1 and CDR2: DFQATT, SNEGSKA (reference sequence). The V end was cut by 3 bases, the J end by 11 bases, with 19 bases between. The CDR3 is CSASLSLLAEQYF. The CDR3 DNA reads TGCAGTGCTAGTTTATCCCTCCTGGCAGAGCAGTACTTC.

V is TRBV20-1 and J is TRBJ2-5, with D hard to call. The germline V gene encodes CDR1 DFQATT and CDR2 SNEGSKA (reference sequence). Trimming removed 6 bases from V and 2 bases from J, with 16 bases in between. CDR3 size: 14 residues. This chain's CDR3 is CSAIVLVPQETQYF. In nucleotides, the CDR3 is TGCAGTGCCATCGTTCTGGTCCCTCAAGAGACCCAGTACTTC.

The V gene is TRBV20-1, the J gene TRBJ2-7; the D gene could be TRBD1 or TRBD2 (5 bases each). Germline CDR1 reads DFQATT; CDR2 reads SNEGSKA (reference sequence). CDR3 length: 13 residues. Trimming took off 0 bases at V and 2 bases at J, with 8 bases between the two ends. CDR3 sequence reads: CSAREGVTYEQYF. CDR3 nucleotide sequence: TGCAGTGCTAGAGAGGGGGTTACCTACGAGCAGTACTTC.

The chain combines TRBV4-1 with TRBJ2-5, with D maybe TRBD1 (6 bases). Germline CDR1 and CDR2: MGHRA and YSYEKL. The length of the CDR3 is 14 residues. The V gene lost 4 bases and the J gene lost 5 bases, with 14 bases spanning the gap. The CDR3 here is CASSLHQGIETQYF. The CDR3 nucleotides are TGCGCCAGCAGCCTACACCAGGGGATTGAGACCCAGTACTTC.

In this sample, this clonotype turned up a few times. CDR3 sequence: CASSQQGGLAGAEQFF. CDR3 nucleotide sequence: TGCGCCAGCAGCCAACAGGGAGGGCTAGCGGGTGCTGAGCAGTTCTTC. The chain carries TRBV4-3 and TRBJ2-1, with 8 nucleotides matching TRBD2. Per the germline V gene, CDR1 is LGHNA and CDR2 is YSLEER. V shed 2 bases and J 9 bases; nucleotides not matched to a gene: 12. The CDR3 runs to 16 residues.

The genes are TRBV20-1 and TRBJ2-5; 11 bases are a match to TRBD2. TRBJ2-7 matches the DNA end more closely, so the J call is doubtful. Germline CDR1 is DFQATT and CDR2 is SNEGSKA (reference sequence). The CDR3 consists of 14 residues. The CDR3 DNA sequence: TGCAGTGCACCACTTAGCGGGAGGGCCTACGAGCAGTACTTC. Protein: CSAPLSGRAYEQYF.

The table lists this clonotype with a few counts. The chain carries TRBV12-3 or TRBV12-4 and TRBJ1-2, with unresolved D. The ends were cut back, 4 bases at V and 12 bases at J, with 15 bases in the middle. CDR3 length: 12 amino acids. The CDR3 here is CASSSSQKKNTF. The CDR3 DNA is TGTGCCAGCAGTTCCAGCCAAAAGAAGAACACCTTC.

This clonotype was picked up a small number of times. The chain joins TRBV28 to TRBJ2-5; D is ambiguous. The V gene's germline CDR1 is MDHEN and CDR2 SYDVKM. CDR3 length: 14 amino acids. V lost 6 bases to trimming and J lost 2 bases, with 13 bases between them. In DNA form, the CDR3 reads TGTGCCAGCAGGCCAGTAGACGTTCAAGAGACCCAGTACTTC. It codes for CASRPVDVQETQYF.

The chain couples TRBV4-3 to TRBJ2-6; D perhaps matches TRBD2 (5 bases). Deletions cut 0 bases from V and 0 bases from J, with 15 bases between. The CDR3 length is 19 residues. The V gene's germline CDR1 is LGHNA and CDR2 YSLEER. The CDR3 loop is CASSQDLGSGVSGANVLTF. CDR3 nucleotide sequence: TGCGCCAGCAGCCAAGATTTGGGGAGCGGAGTCTCTGGGGCCAACGTCCTGACTTTC.

This clonotype was detected only a few times. The chain recombines TRBV2 with TRBJ2-1; D possibly corresponds to TRBD1 (5 bases). Trimming took off 10 bases at V and 4 bases at J, with 11 bases between the two ends. The CDR3 is 12 amino acids. Germline V gives CDR1 SNHLY, CDR2 FYNNEI. Written as DNA, the CDR3 is TGTGCCACCCGAGACAGTTACAATGAGCAGTTCTTC. The encoded protein is CATRDSYNEQFF.

In this sample, this clonotype turned up many times. The V gene is TRBV10-3, the J gene TRBJ1-2; 7 nucleotides agree with TRBD1. There are 13 residues in the CDR3. Germline trimming cut 8 bases from V and 6 bases from J; bases unmatched to any gene: 9. Germline CDR1 is ENHRY and CDR2 is SYGVKD. DNA of the CDR3: TGTGCCATCGGACCGACAGGGCTGCATGGCTACACCTTC. Protein product: CAIGPTGLHGYTF.

This clonotype was seen a handful of times. The CDR3 nucleotides are TGTGCCAGCAATCGGGGGGAGGTCTACGAGCAGTACTTC. Its translation: CASNRGEVYEQYF. V is TRBV25-1 and J is TRBJ2-5; TRBD2 agrees at 7 bases. The DNA end is a closer match to TRBJ2-7, so the J assignment may be wrong. The germline V gene encodes CDR1 MGHDK and CDR2 SYGVNS. The CDR3 contains 13 residues.

The chain recombines TRBV4-3 with TRBJ1-1; weak D call: TRBD1 (6 bases). Trimming took off 0 bases at V and 5 bases at J, with 16 bases between the two ends. The CDR3 sequence is 16 residues long. Looked up from germline, CDR1 is LGHNA and CDR2 is YSLEER. The CDR3 DNA reads as TGCGCCAGCAGCCAAGATATTACGGGGGCATGGACTGAAGCTTTCTTT. Translation gives CASSQDITGAWTEAFF.

The chain uses TRBV3-1 and TRBJ2-5; 7 bases agree with TRBD1. The J segment lost 5 bases and the V segment lost 10 bases, leaving 13 bases of the junction unmatched. CDR1 is LGHDT and CDR2 is YNNKEL in the germline V gene (reference sequence). CDR3 length: 14 amino acids. The CDR3 coding sequence is TGTGCCATCATGCAGACAGGGTCGGGGGAGACCCAGTACTTC. Protein sequence: CAIMQTGSGETQYF.

Comment on this clonotype: No conserved phenylalanine or tryptophan ends this CDR3, so it is likely a read error. V and J are TRBV29-1 and TRBJ2-5; the match to TRBD2 covers 7 bases. Germline loops: CDR1 SQVTM, CDR2 ANQGSEA. The CDR3 length is 13 residues. V trimming: 6 bases; J trimming: 1 base; junction bases outside the gene matches: 5. CDR3 nucleotides: TGCAGCGTAATAGCGGGTGGCCAAGAGACCCAGTACCTC. Translated: CSVIAGGQETQYL.